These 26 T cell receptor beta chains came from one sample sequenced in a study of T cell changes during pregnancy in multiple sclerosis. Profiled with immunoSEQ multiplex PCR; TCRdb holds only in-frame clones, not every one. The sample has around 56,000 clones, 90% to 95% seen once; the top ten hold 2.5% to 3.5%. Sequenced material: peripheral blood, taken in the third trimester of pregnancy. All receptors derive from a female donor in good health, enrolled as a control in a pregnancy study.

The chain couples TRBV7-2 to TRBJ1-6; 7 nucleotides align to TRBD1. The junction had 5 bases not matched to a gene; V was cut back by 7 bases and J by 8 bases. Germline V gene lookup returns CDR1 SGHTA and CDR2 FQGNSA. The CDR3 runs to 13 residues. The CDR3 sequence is CASNAQGDSPLHF. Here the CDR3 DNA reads TGTGCCAGCAACGCCCAGGGGGATTCACCCCTCCACTTT.

CDR3 DNA sequence: TGTGCCAGCACACAGGGGGCGAACACTGAAGCTTTCTTT. This encodes CASTQGANTEAFF. The chain combines TRBV10-3 with TRBJ1-1; TRBD1 agrees at 9 bases. Germline CDR1 ENHRY, CDR2 SYGVKD. The CDR3 sequence is 13 residues long. Losses at the gene ends were 10 bases for V and 1 base for J; bases not matched to a gene: 4.

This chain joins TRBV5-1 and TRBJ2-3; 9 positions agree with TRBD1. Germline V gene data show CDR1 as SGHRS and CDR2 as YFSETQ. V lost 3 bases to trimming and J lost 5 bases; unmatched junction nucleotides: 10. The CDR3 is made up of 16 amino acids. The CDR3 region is CASSSTPTGGEDTQYF. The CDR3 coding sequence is TGCGCCAGCAGCTCGACTCCAACAGGGGGCGAAGATACGCAGTATTTT.

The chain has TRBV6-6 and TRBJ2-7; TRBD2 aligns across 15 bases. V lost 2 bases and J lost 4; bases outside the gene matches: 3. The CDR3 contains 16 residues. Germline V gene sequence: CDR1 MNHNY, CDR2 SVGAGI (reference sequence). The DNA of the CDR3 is TGTGCCAGCAGTTACGAGGGACTAGCGGGAGGTTACGAGCAGTACTTC. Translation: CASSYEGLAGGYEQYF.

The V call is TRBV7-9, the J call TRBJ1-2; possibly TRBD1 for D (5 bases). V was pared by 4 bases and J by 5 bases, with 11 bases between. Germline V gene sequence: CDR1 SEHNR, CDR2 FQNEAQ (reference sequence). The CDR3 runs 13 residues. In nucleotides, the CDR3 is TGTGCCAGCAGCTCGACAGAAATTTATGGCTACACCTTC. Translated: CASSSTEIYGYTF.

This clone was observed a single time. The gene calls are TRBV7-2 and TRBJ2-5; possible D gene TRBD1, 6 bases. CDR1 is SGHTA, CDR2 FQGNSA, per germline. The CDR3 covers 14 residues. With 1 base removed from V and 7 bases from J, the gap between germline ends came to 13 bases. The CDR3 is CASSLDTGLATQYF. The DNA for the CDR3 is TGTGCCAGCAGCTTAGATACAGGGCTGGCGACCCAGTACTTC.

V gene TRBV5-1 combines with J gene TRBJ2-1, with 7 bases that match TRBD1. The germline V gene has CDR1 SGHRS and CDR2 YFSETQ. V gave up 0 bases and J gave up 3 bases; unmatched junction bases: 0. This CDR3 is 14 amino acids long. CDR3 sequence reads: CASSLGQGYNEQFF. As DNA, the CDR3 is TGCGCCAGCAGCTTGGGACAGGGCTACAATGAGCAGTTCTTC.

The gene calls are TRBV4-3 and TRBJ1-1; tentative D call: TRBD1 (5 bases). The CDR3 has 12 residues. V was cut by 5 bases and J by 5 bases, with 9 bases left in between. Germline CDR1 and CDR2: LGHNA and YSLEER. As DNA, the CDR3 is TGCGCCAGCAGCGGGGGGGGAACTGAAGCTTTCTTT. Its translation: CASSGGGTEAFF.

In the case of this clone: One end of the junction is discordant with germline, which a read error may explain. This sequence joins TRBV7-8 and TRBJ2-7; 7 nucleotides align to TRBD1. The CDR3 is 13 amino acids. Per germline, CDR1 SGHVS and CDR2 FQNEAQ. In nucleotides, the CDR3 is TGTGCCAGCAGCTCCGCTGATGACAGGGTAATTGGCTTC. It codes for CASSSADDRVIGF.

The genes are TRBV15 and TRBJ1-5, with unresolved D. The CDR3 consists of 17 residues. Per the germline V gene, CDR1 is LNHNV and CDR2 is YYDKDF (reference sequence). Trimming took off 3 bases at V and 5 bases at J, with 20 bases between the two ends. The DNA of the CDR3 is TGTGCCACCAGCAGCTCCGTACTGCCCCTTCGCGATCAGCCCCAGCATTTT. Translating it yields CATSSSVLPLRDQPQHF.

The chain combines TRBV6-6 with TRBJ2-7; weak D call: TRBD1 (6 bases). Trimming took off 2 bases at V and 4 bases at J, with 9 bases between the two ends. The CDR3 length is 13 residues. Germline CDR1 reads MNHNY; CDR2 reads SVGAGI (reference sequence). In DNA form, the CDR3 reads TGTGCCAGCAGTTACACAGGGTTATACGAGCAGTACTTC. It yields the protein CASSYTGLYEQYF.

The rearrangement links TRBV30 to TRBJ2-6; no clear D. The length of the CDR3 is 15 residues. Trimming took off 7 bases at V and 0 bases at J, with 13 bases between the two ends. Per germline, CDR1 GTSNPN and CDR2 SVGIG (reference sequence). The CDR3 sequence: CASPGPSSGANVLTF. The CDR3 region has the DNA TGTGCCTCTCCGGGTCCTTCCTCTGGGGCCAACGTCCTGACTTTC. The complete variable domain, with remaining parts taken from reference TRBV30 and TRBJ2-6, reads SQTIHQWPATLVQPVGSPLSLECTVEGTSNPNLYWYRQAAGRGLQLLFYSVGIGQISSEVPQNLSASRPQDRQFILSSKKLLLSDSGFYLCASPGPSSGANVLTFGAGSRLTVL.

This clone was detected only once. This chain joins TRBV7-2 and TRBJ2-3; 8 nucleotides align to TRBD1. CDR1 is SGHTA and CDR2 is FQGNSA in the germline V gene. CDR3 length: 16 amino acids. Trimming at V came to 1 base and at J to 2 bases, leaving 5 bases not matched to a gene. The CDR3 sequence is CASSLGGQGPTDTQYF. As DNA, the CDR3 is TGTGCCAGCAGCTTAGGAGGACAGGGCCCCACAGATACGCAGTATTTT. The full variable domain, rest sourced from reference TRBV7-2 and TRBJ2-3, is GAGVSQSPSNKVTEKGKDVELRCDPISGHTALYWYRQSLGQGLEFLIYFQGNSAPDKSGLPSDRFSAERTGGSVSTLTIQRTQQEDSAVYLCASSLGGQGPTDTQYFGPGTRLTVL.

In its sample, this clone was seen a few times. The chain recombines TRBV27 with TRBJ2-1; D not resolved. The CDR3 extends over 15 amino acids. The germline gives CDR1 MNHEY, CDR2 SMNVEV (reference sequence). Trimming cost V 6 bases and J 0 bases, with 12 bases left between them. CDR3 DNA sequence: TGTGCCAGCAGCCTTCGACTCAGCTCCTACAATGAGCAGTTCTTC. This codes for CASSLRLSSYNEQFF.

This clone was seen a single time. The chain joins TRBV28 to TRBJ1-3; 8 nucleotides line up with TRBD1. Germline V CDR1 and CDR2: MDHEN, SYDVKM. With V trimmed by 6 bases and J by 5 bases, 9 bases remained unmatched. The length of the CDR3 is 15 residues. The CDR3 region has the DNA TGTGCCAGCAGCTCCCCGGGACAGGCTAGAAACACCATATATTTT. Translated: CASSSPGQARNTIYF. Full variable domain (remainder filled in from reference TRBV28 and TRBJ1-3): DVKVTQSSRYLVKRTGEKVFLECVQDMDHENMFWYRQDPGLGLRLIYFSYDVKMKEKGDIPEGYSVSREKKERFSLILESASTNQTSMYLCASSSPGQARNTIYFGEGSWLTVV.

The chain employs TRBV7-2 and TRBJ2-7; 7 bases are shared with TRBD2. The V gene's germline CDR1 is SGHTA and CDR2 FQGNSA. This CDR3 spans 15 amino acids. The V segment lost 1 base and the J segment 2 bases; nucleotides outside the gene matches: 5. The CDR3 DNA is TGTGCCAGCAGCTTAGATTCTAGCGGAACCTACGAGCAGTACTTC. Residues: CASSLDSSGTYEQYF.

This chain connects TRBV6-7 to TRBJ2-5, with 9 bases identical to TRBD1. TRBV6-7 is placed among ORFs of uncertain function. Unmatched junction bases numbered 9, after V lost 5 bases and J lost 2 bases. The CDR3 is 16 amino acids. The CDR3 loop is CASSPRDRDQQETQYF. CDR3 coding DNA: TGTGCCAGCAGTCCCCGGGACAGGGATCAGCAAGAGACCCAGTACTTC.

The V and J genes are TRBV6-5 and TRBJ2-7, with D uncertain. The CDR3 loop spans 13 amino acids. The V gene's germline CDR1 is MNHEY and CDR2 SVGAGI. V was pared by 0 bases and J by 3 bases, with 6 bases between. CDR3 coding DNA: TGTGCCAGCAGTTACTCGGTACTCTACGAGCAGTACTTC. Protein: CASSYSVLYEQYF.

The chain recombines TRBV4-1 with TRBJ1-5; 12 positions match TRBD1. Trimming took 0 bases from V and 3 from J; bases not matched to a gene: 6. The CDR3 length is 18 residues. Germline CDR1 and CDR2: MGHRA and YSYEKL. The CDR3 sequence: CASSQDPGTGGVNQPQHF. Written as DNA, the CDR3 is TGCGCCAGCAGCCAAGATCCCGGGACAGGGGGCGTCAATCAGCCCCAGCATTTT.

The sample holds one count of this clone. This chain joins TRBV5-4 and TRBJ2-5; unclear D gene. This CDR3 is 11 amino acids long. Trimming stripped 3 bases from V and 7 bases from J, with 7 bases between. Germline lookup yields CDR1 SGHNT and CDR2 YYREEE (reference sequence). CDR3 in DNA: TGTGCCAGCAGCTATTCGGGGACCCAGTACTTC. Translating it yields CASSYSGTQYF.

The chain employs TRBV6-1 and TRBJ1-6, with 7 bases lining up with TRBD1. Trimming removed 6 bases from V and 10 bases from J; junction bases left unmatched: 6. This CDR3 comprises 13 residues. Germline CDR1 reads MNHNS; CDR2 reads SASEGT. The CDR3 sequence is CASSAGQQSPLHF. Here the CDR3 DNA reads TGTGCCAGCAGCGCGGGACAGCAGTCACCCCTCCACTTT.

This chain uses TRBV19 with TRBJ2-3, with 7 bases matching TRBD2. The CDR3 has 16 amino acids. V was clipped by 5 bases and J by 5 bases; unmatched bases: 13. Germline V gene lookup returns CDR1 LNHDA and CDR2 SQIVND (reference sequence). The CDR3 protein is CASSHSGGRVKDTQYF. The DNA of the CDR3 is TGTGCCAGTAGTCACTCAGGCGGGAGAGTAAAAGATACGCAGTATTTT.

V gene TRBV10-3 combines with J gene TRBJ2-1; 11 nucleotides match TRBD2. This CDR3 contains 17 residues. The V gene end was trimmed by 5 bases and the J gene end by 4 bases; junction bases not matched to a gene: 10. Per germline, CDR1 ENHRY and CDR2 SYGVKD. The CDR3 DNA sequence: TGTGCCATCAGTACTCCCGGGACTAGCGGCTTGTACAATGAGCAGTTCTTC. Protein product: CAISTPGTSGLYNEQFF.

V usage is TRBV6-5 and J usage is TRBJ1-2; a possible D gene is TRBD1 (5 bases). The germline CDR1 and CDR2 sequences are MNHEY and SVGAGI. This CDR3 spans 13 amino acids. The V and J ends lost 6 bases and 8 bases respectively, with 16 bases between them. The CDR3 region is CASSDQDIGGYTF. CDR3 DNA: TGTGCCAGCAGCGACCAGGACATCGGGGGCTACACCTTC.

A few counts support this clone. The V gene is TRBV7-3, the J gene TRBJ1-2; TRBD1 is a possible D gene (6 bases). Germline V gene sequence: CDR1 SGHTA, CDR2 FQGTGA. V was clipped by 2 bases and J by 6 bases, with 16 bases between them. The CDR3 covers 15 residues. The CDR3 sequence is CASSLDPSGVNGYTF. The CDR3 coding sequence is TGTGCCAGCAGCTTAGATCCGTCAGGGGTTAATGGCTACACCTTC. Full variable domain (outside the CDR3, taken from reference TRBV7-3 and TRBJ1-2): GAGVSQTPSNKVTEKGKYVELRCDPISGHTALYWYRQSLGQGPEFLIYFQGTGAADDSGLPNDRFFAVRPEGSVSTLKIQRTERGDSAVYLCASSLDPSGVNGYTFGSGTRLTVV.

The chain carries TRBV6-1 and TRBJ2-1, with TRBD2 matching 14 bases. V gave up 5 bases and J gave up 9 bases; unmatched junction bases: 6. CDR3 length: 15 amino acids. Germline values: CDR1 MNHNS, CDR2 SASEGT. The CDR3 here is CASSRLAGGGAEQFF. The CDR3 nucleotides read TGTGCCAGCAGTCGACTAGCGGGAGGGGGAGCTGAGCAGTTCTTC.